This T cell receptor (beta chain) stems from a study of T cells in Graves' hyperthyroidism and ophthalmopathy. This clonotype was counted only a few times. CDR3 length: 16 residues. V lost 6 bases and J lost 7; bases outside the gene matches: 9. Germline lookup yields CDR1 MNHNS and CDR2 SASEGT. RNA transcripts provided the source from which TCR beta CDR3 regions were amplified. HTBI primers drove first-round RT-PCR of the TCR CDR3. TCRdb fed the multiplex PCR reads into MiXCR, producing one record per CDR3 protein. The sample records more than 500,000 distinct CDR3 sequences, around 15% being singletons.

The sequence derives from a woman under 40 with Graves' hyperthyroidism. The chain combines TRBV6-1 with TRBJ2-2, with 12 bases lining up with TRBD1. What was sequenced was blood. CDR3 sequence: CASRQPGQGARGELFF. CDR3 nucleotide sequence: TGTGCCAGCAGACAACCGGGACAGGGGGCGCGCGGGGAGCTGTTTTTT.